The rows below give T cell receptor beta chains drawn from one sample of a study of CD8 T cells in ankylosing spondylitis. TCRdb itself ran the 5' RACE reads through MiXCR, one entry per CDR3 protein. The repertoire includes 200,000 to 250,000 distinct CDR3 sequences, more than 25% of them detected once, and under 7% sits in the top ten. The sample consisted of blood, either unsorted or a sorted T cell fraction (not recorded which). The receptors originated from a male donor with ankylosing spondylitis or in good health (not recorded which). CDR3s include the opening cysteine and the closing phenylalanine or tryptophan.

v_gene: TRBV20-1
len: 14
CDR3aa: CSARDHRSGDEQYF

v_gene: TRBV3-1
len: 15
CDR3aa: CASSQTDGRNTEAFF

v_gene: TRBV6-1
len: 17
CDR3aa: CASSPYPGIAGADTQYF

v_gene: TRBV6-1
len: 14
CDR3aa: CASAVTGATDTQYF

v_gene: TRBV20-1
len: 13
CDR3aa: CSARGGPEYEQYF

v_gene: TRBV20-1
len: 13
CDR3aa: CSGAHLSTDTQYF

v_gene: TRBV11-2
len: 15
CDR3aa: CASSLRGTPTDTQYF

v_gene: TRBV5-1
len: 15
CDR3aa: CASSLDTPGVYEQYF

v_gene: TRBV3-1
len: 18
CDR3aa: CASTSTGLAGRGTGELFF

v_gene: TRBV20-1
len: 16
CDR3aa: CSARAAGGSGANVLTF

v_gene: TRBV9
len: 15
CDR3aa: CASSVEGLEISEQFF

v_gene: TRBV29-1
len: 13
CDR3aa: CSVEDPGVETQYF

v_gene: TRBV4-1
len: 14
CDR3aa: CASSQEGASYGYTF

v_gene: TRBV28
len: 15
CDR3aa: CASGAAGAGQETQYF

v_gene: TRBV20-1
len: 14
CDR3aa: CSARWETSTDTQYF

v_gene: TRBV20-1
len: 15
CDR3aa: CSARIDWQYNSPLHF

v_gene: TRBV29-1
len: 11
CDR3aa: CSVEDGTGGYF

v_gene: TRBV7-8
len: 13
CDR3aa: CASSSGGRNEQFF

v_gene: TRBV10-3
len: 15
CDR3aa: CAISPSGGTNQPQHF

v_gene: TRBV29-1
len: 15
CDR3aa: CSVEAERPGTDTQYF

v_gene: TRBV7-2
len: 15
CDR3aa: CASSLAPRKWEKLFF

v_gene: TRBV12-3/TRBV12-4
len: 15
CDR3aa: CASSFRGQPVNEQFF

v_gene: TRBV12-3/TRBV12-4
len: 15
CDR3aa: CASRAGTGVNTEAFF

v_gene: TRBV20-1
len: 15
CDR3aa: CSARDGTANNSPLHF

v_gene: TRBV4-2
len: 14
CDR3aa: CASSQVQEQETQYF

v_gene: TRBV11-2
len: 17
CDR3aa: CASSLEGPDRGRDTQYF

v_gene: TRBV5-6
len: 13
CDR3aa: CASSRGQTEKLFF

v_gene: TRBV20-1
len: 12
CDR3aa: CSASGSAYEQYF

v_gene: TRBV7-2
len: 14
CDR3aa: CASSFDSLNEKLFF

v_gene: TRBV7-2
len: 16
CDR3aa: CASSKVGADPSYEQYF

v_gene: TRBV6-1
len: 15
CDR3aa: CASSSSGATYNEQFF

v_gene: TRBV12-5
len: 13
CDR3aa: CASGLSRSSEQYF

v_gene: TRBV20-1
len: 12
CDR3aa: CSARDVGFEQFF

v_gene: TRBV7-2
len: 16
CDR3aa: CASSLGRTQLFNEQFF

v_gene: TRBV12-3/TRBV12-4
len: 15
CDR3aa: CASSPYSTGGYEQYF

v_gene: TRBV20-1
len: 15
CDR3aa: CSASGGRGGTDTQYF

v_gene: TRBV20-1
len: 15
CDR3aa: CSARAPGRLSYEQYF

v_gene: TRBV7-8
len: 12
CDR3aa: CASSLALDTQYF

v_gene: TRBV7-2
len: 13
CDR3aa: CASSLGESYGYTF

v_gene: TRBV12-3/TRBV12-4
len: 14
CDR3aa: CASRKAGVVNEQFF

v_gene: TRBV20-1
len: 11
CDR3aa: CSAVVDYGYTF

v_gene: TRBV20-1
len: 15
CDR3aa: CSARDGGAVNTEAFF

v_gene: TRBV6-1
len: 13
CDR3aa: CASSRQVSGGAFF

v_gene: TRBV10-2
len: 13
CDR3aa: CASSPEGRSGYTF

v_gene: TRBV20-1
len: 13
CDR3aa: CSARAEAYNEQFF

v_gene: TRBV4-3
len: 13
CDR3aa: CASSQTRNTEAFF

v_gene: TRBV12-3/TRBV12-4
len: 11
CDR3aa: CASSRKYEQYF

v_gene: TRBV20-1
len: 14
CDR3aa: CSAREEGTPNEQFF

v_gene: TRBV6-1
len: 14
CDR3aa: CAGKKSSGANVLTF

v_gene: TRBV7-2
len: 15
CDR3aa: CASSSDSGRLDTQYF

v_gene: TRBV3-1
len: 15
CDR3aa: CASSLGTSGRYEQFF

v_gene: TRBV12-5
len: 15
CDR3aa: CASGLATGIPTGYTF

v_gene: TRBV5-1
len: 12
CDR3aa: CASSLGLDEQYF

v_gene: TRBV10-3
len: 12
CDR3aa: CATAVSTDTQYF